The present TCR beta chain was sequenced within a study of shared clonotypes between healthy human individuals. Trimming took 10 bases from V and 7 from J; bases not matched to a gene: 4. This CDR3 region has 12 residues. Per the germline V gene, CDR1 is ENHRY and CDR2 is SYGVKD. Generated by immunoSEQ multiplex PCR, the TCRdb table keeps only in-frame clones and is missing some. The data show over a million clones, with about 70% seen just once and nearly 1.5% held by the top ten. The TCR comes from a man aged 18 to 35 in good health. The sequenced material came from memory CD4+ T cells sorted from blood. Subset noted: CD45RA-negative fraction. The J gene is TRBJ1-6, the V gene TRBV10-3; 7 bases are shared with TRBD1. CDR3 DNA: TGTGCCACCCGACAGGGAAATTCACCCCTCCACTTT. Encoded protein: CATRQGNSPLHF.